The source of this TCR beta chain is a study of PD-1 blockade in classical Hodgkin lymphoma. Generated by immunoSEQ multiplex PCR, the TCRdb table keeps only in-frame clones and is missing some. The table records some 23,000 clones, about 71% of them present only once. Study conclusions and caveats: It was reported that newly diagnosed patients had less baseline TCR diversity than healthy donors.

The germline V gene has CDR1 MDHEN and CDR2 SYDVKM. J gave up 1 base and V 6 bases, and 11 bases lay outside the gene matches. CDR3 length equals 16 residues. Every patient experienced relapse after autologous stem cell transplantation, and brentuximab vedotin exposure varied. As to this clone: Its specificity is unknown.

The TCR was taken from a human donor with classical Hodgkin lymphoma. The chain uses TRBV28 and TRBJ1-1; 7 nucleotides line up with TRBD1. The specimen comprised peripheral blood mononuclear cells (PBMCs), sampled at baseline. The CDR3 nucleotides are TGTGCCAGCAGAGAGCTTCCAGGGGGGAGGAACACTGAAGCTTTCTTT. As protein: CASRELPGGRNTEAFF.